The sequence of this TCR beta chain was determined in a study of OX40 agonist ivuxolimab in advanced cancers. Study summary: Three patients responded partially, comprising one with hepatocellular carcinoma and two with cutaneous melanoma.

Germline CDR1 and CDR2: SGHDT and YYEEEE. The CDR3 runs to 14 residues. Trimming left V 4 bases short and J 5 bases short, with 13 bases between. General study results and limits: Expanded clones tended on average to be more numerous among CD8+ T cells than CD4+. The expanded peripheral T cells' antigen specificity was not determined.

The method was immunoSEQ multiplex PCR; TCRdb's version includes in-frame clones alone and lacks a portion of them. In the table there are approximately 52,000 clones, around 86% of which are singletons. Samples of blood were obtained at baseline, on cycle 4 day 1, and on cycle 7 day 1. For this clone: Its target is not known.

Here the sequenced sample was CD4+ or CD8+ T cells sorted from blood, taken in a trial of the OX40 agonist ivuxolimab. The source of this sequence is an adult with an advanced solid tumor such as melanoma, head and neck, liver or kidney cancer. J is TRBJ1-5 and V is TRBV5-6; perhaps TRBD1 as D (5 bases). CDR3 sequence (DNA): TGTGCCAGCAGCGCTTGGGACCGCGATCAGCCCCAGCATTTT. This encodes CASSAWDRDQPQHF.